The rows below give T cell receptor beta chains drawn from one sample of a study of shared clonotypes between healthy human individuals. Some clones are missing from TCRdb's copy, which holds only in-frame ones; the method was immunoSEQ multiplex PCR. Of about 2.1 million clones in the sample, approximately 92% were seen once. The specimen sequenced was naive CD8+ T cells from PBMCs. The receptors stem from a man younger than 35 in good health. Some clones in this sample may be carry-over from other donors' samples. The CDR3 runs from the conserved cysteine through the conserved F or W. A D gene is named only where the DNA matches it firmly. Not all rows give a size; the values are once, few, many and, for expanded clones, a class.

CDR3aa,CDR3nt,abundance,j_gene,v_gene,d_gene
CASGRGTSVPEQYF,TGTGCCAGCGGGAGGGGAACTTCCGTCCCCGAGCAGTACTTC,-,TRBJ2-7,TRBV2,TRBD2
CASSPRGGTVNYGYTF,TGTGCCAGCAGTCCTCGGGGGGGGACGGTCAACTATGGCTACACCTTC,-,TRBJ1-2,TRBV27,-
CASSFSSGDYEGEQYF,TGTGCCAGCAGTTTTTCGTCAGGGGACTACGAGGGAGAGCAGTACTTC,-,TRBJ2-7,TRBV27,-
CASRGWTANTGELFF,TGTGCCAGCAGGGGGTGGACGGCGAACACCGGGGAGCTGTTTTTT,-,TRBJ2-2,TRBV28,-
CASSVGRGEEAFF,TGTGCCAGCAGCGTAGGGAGGGGTGAAGAAGCTTTCTTT,-,TRBJ1-1,TRBV9,-
CASSYRTASQETQYF,TGTGCCAGCAGTTACCGGACAGCCTCCCAAGAGACCCAGTACTTC,-,TRBJ2-5,TRBV6-5,-
CASSDPREGSGNTIYF,TGTGCCAGCAGCGACCCCCGGGAGGGATCTGGAAACACCATATATTTT,-,TRBJ1-3,TRBV9,-
CASSQADMGLAGAGELFF,TGCGCCAGCAGCCAAGCTGATATGGGACTAGCGGGAGCCGGGGAGCTGTTTTTT,-,TRBJ2-2,TRBV4-1,TRBD2
CASSETTPHEQFF,TGTGCCAGCAGTGAAACCACCCCCCATGAGCAGTTCTTC,-,TRBJ2-1,TRBV6-1,-
CASSRTSGTYYNEQFF,TGTGCCAGCAGTCGGACTAGCGGGACTTACTACAATGAGCAGTTCTTC,-,TRBJ2-1,TRBV7-9,TRBD2
CASITAGPASYEQYF,TGTGCCAGCATCACCGCGGGGCCTGCCTCCTACGAGCAGTACTTC,-,TRBJ2-7,TRBV7-4,-
CASTAGKTSGRASYNEQFF,TGTGCCAGCACCGCAGGGAAGACTAGCGGGAGGGCCAGCTACAATGAGCAGTTCTTC,-,TRBJ2-1,TRBV11-2,TRBD2
CASSSRDKIYEQYF,TGTGCCAGCAGCAGCCGGGACAAGATCTACGAGCAGTACTTC,-,TRBJ2-7,TRBV9,-
CASSSPYIPYEQYF,TGCGCCAGCAGCTCCCCCTATATCCCCTACGAGCAGTACTTC,-,TRBJ2-7,TRBV5-1,-
CASSLGATGELFF,TGTGCCAGCAGTTTGGGGGCAACCGGGGAGCTGTTTTTT,-,TRBJ2-2,TRBV28,-
CASSPWGINQPQHF,TGTGCCAGCAGCCCGTGGGGTATCAATCAGCCCCAGCATTTT,once,TRBJ1-5,TRBV9,-
CASSLHPGQGSGGYTF,TGTGCCAGCAGTTTACACCCGGGACAGGGCAGTGGGGGCTACACCTTC,-,TRBJ1-2,TRBV28,TRBD1
CASRWAGGWSNQPQHF,TGTGCCAGTAGATGGGCAGGGGGTTGGAGCAATCAGCCCCAGCATTTT,-,TRBJ1-5,TRBV19,TRBD1
CSVDLSPYEQYF,TGCAGCGTTGACCTATCTCCATACGAGCAGTACTTC,-,TRBJ2-7,TRBV29-1,-
CASSQVMSSYNEQFF,TGCGCCAGCAGCCAAGTCATGAGCTCCTACAATGAGCAGTTCTTC,-,TRBJ2-1,TRBV4-1,-
CASSFPPSGALIPYEQYF,TGTGCCAGCAGTTTTCCTCCTTCAGGTGCCCTTATCCCCTACGAGCAGTACTTC,-,TRBJ2-7,TRBV28,-
CASSDQGWNTGELFF,TGTGCCAGCAGTGATCAGGGGTGGAACACCGGGGAGCTGTTTTTT,-,TRBJ2-2,TRBV25-1,-
CASSLERTSGPSPYEQYF,TGTGCCAGCAGCTTAGAAAGGACTAGCGGACCATCGCCCTACGAGCAGTACTTC,-,TRBJ2-7,TRBV7-2,TRBD2
CASSWTGITYEQYF,TGTGCCAGCAGTTGGACAGGGATTACCTACGAGCAGTACTTC,-,TRBJ2-7,TRBV28,TRBD1
CASSRASNQPQHF,TGTGCCAGTAGTAGGGCTAGCAATCAGCCCCAGCATTTT,-,TRBJ1-5,TRBV19,-
CASESLAGRYEQYF,TGTGCCAGCGAGTCTCTAGCGGGAAGGTACGAGCAGTACTTC,-,TRBJ2-7,TRBV28,TRBD2
CASSPGGANSYEQYF,TGTGCCAGCAGTCCGGGAGGGGCCAACTCCTACGAGCAGTACTTC,-,TRBJ2-7,TRBV27,TRBD2
CASSPRDGAYEQYF,TGCGCCAGCAGCCCCCGGGACGGAGCCTACGAGCAGTACTTC,once,TRBJ2-7,TRBV4-3,-
CASTLSGANVLTF,TGTGCCAGCACCCTCTCTGGGGCCAACGTCCTGACTTTC,-,TRBJ2-6,TRBV6-6,-
CASSPPVRDPISGANVLTF,TGCGCCAGCAGCCCCCCGGTTCGGGACCCTATTTCTGGGGCCAACGTCCTGACTTTC,-,TRBJ2-6,TRBV5-1,-
CSSHGGNTEAFF,TGCAGCTCACATGGAGGGAACACTGAAGCTTTCTTT,-,TRBJ1-1,TRBV29-1,-
CASSSGQKYTEAFF,TGTGCCAGCAGCTCAGGACAAAAATACACTGAAGCTTTCTTT,-,TRBJ1-1,TRBV7-9,-
CASSDSSFSYNEQFF,TGTGCCAGCAGTGATAGTTCGTTTTCCTACAATGAGCAGTTCTTC,-,TRBJ2-1,TRBV2,-
CASSLGLAGRTDTQYF,TGTGCCAGCAGCCTAGGACTAGCGGGGCGCACAGATACGCAGTATTTT,-,TRBJ2-3,TRBV13,TRBD2
CASSRGTGRSDEQFF,TGTGCCAGTAGTAGAGGGACAGGGAGGAGCGATGAGCAGTTCTTC,-,TRBJ2-1,TRBV19,TRBD1
CASSRTEEAFF,TGTGCCAGCAGCCGGACGGAAGAAGCTTTCTTT,-,TRBJ1-1,TRBV7-9,-
CASSLAGGYNEQFF,TGTGCCAGTAGTTTGGCCGGGGGCTACAATGAGCAGTTCTTC,once,TRBJ2-1,TRBV19,-
CASSFGWQANTEAFF,TGTGCCAGCAGTTTTGGGTGGCAGGCGAACACTGAAGCTTTCTTT,-,TRBJ1-1,TRBV27,-
CASSHRGQLNTEAFF,TGCGCCAGCAGCCACAGAGGACAGTTAAACACTGAAGCTTTCTTT,once,TRBJ1-1,TRBV4-3,-
CAISQGERQYF,TGTGCCATCAGTCAAGGGGAGAGACAGTACTTC,-,TRBJ2-5,TRBV10-3,-
CASSLDMGRAREQYF,TGTGCCAGCAGCTTAGATATGGGCAGGGCTCGCGAGCAGTACTTC,-,TRBJ2-7,TRBV11-2,-